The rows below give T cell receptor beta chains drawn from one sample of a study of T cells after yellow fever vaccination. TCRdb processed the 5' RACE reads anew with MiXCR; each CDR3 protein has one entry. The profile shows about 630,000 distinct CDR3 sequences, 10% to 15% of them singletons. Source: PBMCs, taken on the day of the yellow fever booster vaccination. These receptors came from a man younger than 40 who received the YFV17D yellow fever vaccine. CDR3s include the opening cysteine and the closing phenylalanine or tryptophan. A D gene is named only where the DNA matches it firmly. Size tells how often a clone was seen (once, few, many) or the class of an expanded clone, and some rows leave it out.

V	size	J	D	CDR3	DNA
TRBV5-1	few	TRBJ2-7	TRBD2	CASTETSGSPREQYF	TGCGCCAGCACCGAAACTAGCGGGAGTCCCCGCGAGCAGTACTTC
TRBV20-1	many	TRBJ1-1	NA	CSARDWATANTEAFF	TGCAGTGCTAGAGATTGGGCAACAGCGAACACTGAAGCTTTCTTT
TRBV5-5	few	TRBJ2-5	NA	CASSLGGGAPETQYF	TGTGCCAGCAGCTTGGGCGGCGGAGCCCCAGAGACCCAGTACTTC
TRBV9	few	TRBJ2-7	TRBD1	CASSVGGTGGLSEQYF	TGTGCCAGCAGCGTAGGCGGGACAGGGGGCTTGAGCGAGCAGTACTTC
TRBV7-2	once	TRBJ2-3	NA	CASNRRASRSPDTQYF	TGTGCCAGCAACAGAAGGGCTAGCCGGTCCCCAGATACGCAGTATTTT
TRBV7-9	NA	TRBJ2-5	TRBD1	CASSPTGGVIRETQYF	TGTGCCAGCAGCCCCACAGGGGGCGTTATAAGAGAGACCCAGTACTTC
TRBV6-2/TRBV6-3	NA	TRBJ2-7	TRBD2	CASRSQGLANYEQYF	TGTGCCAGCAGATCACAGGGACTAGCGAATTACGAGCAGTACTTC
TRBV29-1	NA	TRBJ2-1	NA	CSASPGSYNEQFF	TGCAGCGCCTCCCCGGGCTCCTACAATGAGCAGTTCTTC
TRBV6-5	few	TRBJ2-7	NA	CASSYSTSTYEQYF	TGTGCCAGCAGTTACTCGACCAGCACCTACGAGCAGTACTTC
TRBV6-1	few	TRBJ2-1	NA	CASSQRDSSYNEQFF	TGTGCCAGCAGTCAAAGGGATAGCTCCTACAATGAGCAGTTCTTC
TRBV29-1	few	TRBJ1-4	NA	CSVGAVNNEKLFF	TGCAGCGTTGGGGCAGTTAATAATGAAAAACTGTTTTTT
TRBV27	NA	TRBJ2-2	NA	CASSEPDSEGTGELFF	TGTGCCAGCAGTGAACCGGACAGTGAGGGGACCGGGGAGCTGTTTTTT